A single sample is the source of the 6 T cell receptor beta chains below, sequenced in a study of blood T cells in healthy people across ages. A sample-barcoded 5' primer and a J-beta primer mix were used in a second PCR of about 6 to 12 cycles. TCRdb reprocessed the 5' RACE reads via MiXCR and lists one record per CDR3 protein. This table holds 1.5 million to 2 million distinct CDR3 sequences, 28% found once. The material sequenced was blood. The receptor set was obtained from a woman younger than 45 in good health.

This clonotype showed up just a few times. In nucleotides, the CDR3 is TGCGCCAGCAGCTTGGAGGGTACATCAGAGCCCCAGCATTTT. Its protein is CASSLEGTSEPQHF. This chain links TRBV5-1 with TRBJ1-5; D gene ambiguous. This CDR3 region has 14 residues. The germline V gene has CDR1 SGHRS and CDR2 YFSETQ. V dropped 0 bases and J dropped 8 bases, with 12 bases sitting between them.

This clonotype was seen ten or more times. The gene calls are TRBV29-1 and TRBJ1-6, with no clear D. The V gene's germline CDR1 is SQVTM and CDR2 ANQGSEA. The CDR3 has 12 residues. CDR3 bases: TGCAGGTCTAGCTCCTATAATTCACCCCTCCACTTT. It specifies CRSSSYNSPLHF.

The J gene is TRBJ2-5, the V gene TRBV7-2; D is perhaps TRBD2 (5 bases). Germline CDR1 SGHTA, CDR2 FQGNSA. Trimming cost V 1 base and J 11 bases, with 14 bases left between them. CDR3 length: 13 residues. The CDR3 protein is CASSLVDWNEQYF. DNA for the CDR3: TGTGCCAGCAGCTTAGTGGACTGGAATGAGCAGTACTTC.

The chain joins TRBV7-9 to TRBJ1-4, with 7 bases that match TRBD1. This CDR3 spans 16 amino acids. The junction had 14 bases not matched to a gene; V was cut back by 3 bases and J by 10 bases. Germline V gene lookup returns CDR1 SEHNR and CDR2 FQNEAQ (reference sequence). CDR3 protein: CASSLTTGDRGGKLFF. For the CDR3, the DNA is TGTGCCAGCAGCTTGACCACAGGGGATCGGGGCGGAAAACTGTTTTTT. Based on the CDR3 plus reference TRBV7-9 and TRBJ1-4, the full variable domain is DTGVSQNPRHKITKRGQNVTFRCDPISEHNRLYWYRQTLGQGPEFLTYFQNEAQLEKSRLLSDRFSAERPKGSFSTLEIQRTEQGDSAMYLCASSLTTGDRGGKLFFGSGTQLSVL.

CDR3 nucleotide sequence: TGCAGTGCGACAGGTAACTCCTACGAGCAGTACTTC. Protein sequence: CSATGNSYEQYF. The J gene is TRBJ2-7, the V gene TRBV20-1; D is perhaps TRBD1 (6 bases). V was cut by 6 bases and J by 0 bases, with 9 bases left in between. The CDR3 runs 12 residues. Germline loops: CDR1 DFQATT, CDR2 SNEGSKA (reference sequence).

In its sample, this clonotype was seen many times. V is TRBV12-3 or TRBV12-4 and J is TRBJ2-3; D is unresolved. Trimming cost V 8 bases and J 9 bases, with 15 bases left between them. The CDR3 totals 12 residues. The CDR3 spells CASVASLATQYF. The CDR3 DNA reads TGTGCCAGCGTCGCCTCCCTGGCCACGCAGTATTTT.